Listed here are 25 T cell receptor beta chains from one sample, sequenced in a study of blood T cells in healthy people across ages. The use of a sample-barcoded 5' primer and a J-beta primer mix characterized a second PCR of roughly 7 to 11 cycles. Using its own MiXCR run on the 5' RACE reads, TCRdb lists one record per CDR3 protein. Among 450,000 to 700,000 distinct CDR3 sequences listed, 27% were seen once. Sequencing used blood. These receptors originate from a woman in her 70s in good health.

This clonotype was observed a handful of times. This chain connects TRBV12-3 or TRBV12-4 to TRBJ2-7; possible D gene TRBD1, 6 bases. The CDR3 contains 14 residues. The ends were cut back, 3 bases at V and 2 bases at J, with 11 bases in the middle. CDR3 protein: CASSFRRQAYEQYF. In DNA form, the CDR3 reads TGTGCCAGCAGTTTTAGGAGACAGGCCTACGAGCAGTACTTC.

V gene TRBV12-3 or TRBV12-4 combines with J gene TRBJ1-3; a weak D match, TRBD1 (6 bases). The CDR3 has 15 amino acids. V was shortened by 4 bases and J by 2 bases, with 12 bases between the two germline ends. The CDR3 nucleotides are TGTGCCAGCAGTTACAGGGCCCCTCCTGGAAACACCATATATTTT. It translates to CASSYRAPPGNTIYF.

The CDR3 DNA sequence: TGTGCCAGCAGCCAAGAGGGGGTGTATGAAAAACTGTTTTTT. Its protein is CASSQEGVYEKLFF. This rearrangement joins TRBV3-1 to TRBJ1-4; D perhaps matches TRBD1 (5 bases). The V gene's germline CDR1 is LGHDT and CDR2 YNNKEL (reference sequence). Trimming left V 0 bases short and J 6 bases short, with 8 bases between. The CDR3 covers 14 residues.

This clonotype showed up just a few times. The chain carries TRBV20-1 and TRBJ2-3; 7 bases map to TRBD1. The trim removed 2 bases at V and 4 bases at J, leaving 6 bases unmatched. The CDR3 has 14 residues. Germline V CDR1 and CDR2: DFQATT, SNEGSKA (reference sequence). The CDR3 bases are TGCAGTGCTAGACACGGACAGGCTGCAGATACGCAGTATTTT. Translated: CSARHGQAADTQYF.

At least ten counts were recorded for this clonotype. The genes are TRBV13 and TRBJ1-4; no definite D call. This CDR3 comprises 14 residues. The germline CDR1 and CDR2 sequences are PRHDT and FYEKMQ (reference sequence). The germline V and J ends were trimmed by 1 base and 0 bases, with 3 bases remaining between them. CDR3 region: CASSLDPTNEKLFF. The CDR3 region has the DNA TGTGCCAGCAGCTTAGACCCAACTAATGAAAAACTGTTTTTT.

V gene TRBV5-1 combines with J gene TRBJ2-2, with TRBD2 matching over 8 bases. The V and J ends lost 2 bases and 7 bases, in that order; junction bases with no gene match: 7. Germline loops: CDR1 SGHRS, CDR2 YFSETQ. The CDR3 consists of 15 residues. For the CDR3, the DNA is TGCGCCAGCAGCTTAAGCGGGAGTTCTAGCGGGGAGCTGTTTTTT. Amino acids: CASSLSGSSSGELFF.

The genes are TRBV20-1 and TRBJ2-3, with no clear D. This CDR3 has 13 residues. The V gene lost 1 base and the J gene lost 2 bases, with 7 bases spanning the gap. The germline V gene encodes CDR1 DFQATT and CDR2 SNEGSKA (reference sequence). CDR3 region: CSARGLFTDTQYF. CDR3 sequence (DNA): TGCAGTGCTAGAGGACTGTTCACAGATACGCAGTATTTT.

The V and J genes are TRBV20-1 and TRBJ2-5, with D uncertain. Trimming cost V 1 base and J 2 bases, with 11 bases left between them. The germline V gene encodes CDR1 DFQATT and CDR2 SNEGSKA (reference sequence). CDR3 length: 14 residues. The CDR3 DNA reads TGCAGTGCTAGAGTCGGCACGATACAAGAGACCCAGTACTTC. Its translation is CSARVGTIQETQYF.

CDR3: CSAPGQGKGETQYF. The CDR3, as DNA: TGCAGTGCCCCTGGACAGGGGAAGGGCGAGACCCAGTACTTC. This sequence joins TRBV20-1 and TRBJ2-5, with TRBD1 matching over 9 bases. Germline CDR1 is DFQATT and CDR2 is SNEGSKA (reference sequence). The CDR3 runs 14 residues. The V and J ends lost 6 bases and 5 bases, in that order; junction bases with no gene match: 10.

The CDR3 coding sequence is TGTGCCAGCAGTGTTCACAGGGAAGGCGAGCAGTACTTC. As protein: CASSVHREGEQYF. This sequence joins TRBV2 and TRBJ2-7; the D gene is possibly TRBD1 (6 bases). Trimming pared 4 bases from V and 6 bases from J, leaving 13 bases between. There are 13 residues in the CDR3. Germline V gene data show CDR1 as SNHLY and CDR2 as FYNNEI.

As concerns this clonotype: A much larger clone differs by one base, so this may be a read error. The conserved phenylalanine or tryptophan normally closing the CDR3 is absent here, so this likely arose from a read error. V is TRBV20-1 and J is TRBJ1-1; a possible D gene is TRBD1 (6 bases). The germline CDR1 and CDR2 sequences are DFQATT and SNEGSKA (reference sequence). V gave up 5 bases and J gave up 7 bases, with 20 bases separating them. The CDR3 runs to 14 residues. Here the CDR3 reads CSASTGSDDYEAFL. DNA of the CDR3: TGCAGTGCTTCGACAGGTTCCGACGATTATGAAGCTTTCTTA.

This clonotype has only one observation. The V call is TRBV19, the J call TRBJ1-2; TRBD1 matches 9 bases. The CDR3 spans 16 residues. The trim removed 2 bases at V and 0 bases at J, leaving 4 bases unmatched. Germline V gives CDR1 LNHDA, CDR2 SQIVND (reference sequence). Here the CDR3 DNA reads TGTGCCAGTAGTATAAAGGGGACAGGGCCTAACTATGGCTACACCTTC. It specifies CASSIKGTGPNYGYTF.

The V gene is TRBV20-1, the J gene TRBJ1-3; no firm D call. V dropped 6 bases and J dropped 7 bases, with 22 bases sitting between them. The CDR3 totals 15 residues. Germline CDR1 and CDR2: DFQATT and SNEGSKA (reference sequence). Here the CDR3 DNA reads TGCAGTGCGGGTCCGCTCTCTTCGGGAAGGAACACCATATATTTT. Translated: CSAGPLSSGRNTIYF.

The rearrangement joins TRBV5-1 to TRBJ2-3; 8 nucleotides agree with TRBD2. After removal of 2 bases from V and 2 bases from J, the junction contained 4 bases not matched to a gene. The CDR3 loop spans 15 amino acids. Germline values: CDR1 SGHRS, CDR2 YFSETQ. Written as DNA, the CDR3 is TGCGCCAGCAGCTTTCTTAGCGGGACCACAGATACGCAGTATTTT. Translating gives CASSFLSGTTDTQYF.

The chain employs TRBV20-1 and TRBJ2-6, with TRBD1 as a possible D gene (6 bases). The CDR3 runs to 15 residues. Trimming left V 5 bases short and J 0 bases short, with 11 bases between. Germline assignment: CDR1 DFQATT and CDR2 SNEGSKA (reference sequence). CDR3 residues: CSAQGFHSGANVLTF. CDR3 sequence (DNA): TGCAGTGCTCAGGGGTTCCACTCTGGGGCCAACGTCCTGACTTTC.

The chain uses TRBV29-1 and TRBJ2-3, with 10 nucleotides matching TRBD2. The germline gives CDR1 SQVTM, CDR2 ANQGSEA. The CDR3 is 17 residues long. Trimming cost V 1 base and J 0 bases; bases outside gene matches: 7. The chain's CDR3 is CSVEGLAGDSSTDTQYF. The CDR3 DNA sequence: TGCAGCGTTGAAGGGCTAGCGGGAGATTCTAGCACAGATACGCAGTATTTT.

This rearrangement joins TRBV6-1 to TRBJ1-4, with 9 bases fitting TRBD1. CDR3 length equals 14 residues. The germline gives CDR1 MNHNS, CDR2 SASEGT. Losses at the gene ends were 7 bases for V and 6 bases for J; bases not matched to a gene: 6. CDR3 DNA: TGTGCCAGCATTCCGGGACAGGGCTATGAAAAACTGTTTTTT. This encodes CASIPGQGYEKLFF.

The chain is built from TRBV6-6 and TRBJ1-2; 10 nucleotides line up with TRBD1. Germline CDR1 reads MNHNY; CDR2 reads SVGAGI (reference sequence). The J segment lost 5 bases and the V segment lost 5 bases, leaving 5 bases of the junction unmatched. The CDR3 is made up of 14 amino acids. In nucleotides, the CDR3 is TGTGCCAGCAGTCTTCGACAGGGGGCTTATGGCTACACCTTC. Its translation: CASSLRQGAYGYTF.

The rearrangement joins TRBV6-2 or TRBV6-3 to TRBJ2-5; a possible D gene is TRBD1 (7 bases). The J call may not be correct, given that the DNA end is closer to TRBJ2-7. Germline V gene sequence: CDR1 MNHEY, CDR2 SVGEGT. The CDR3 covers 15 residues. CDR3 sequence: CASRPGGTVPYEQYF. The CDR3 DNA reads as TGTGCCAGCAGACCAGGGGGGACGGTACCCTACGAGCAGTACTTC.

The gene calls are TRBV9 and TRBJ2-1; 9 bases are shared with TRBD1. CDR3 length: 16 residues. The V gene's germline CDR1 is SGDLS and CDR2 YYNGEE. The V gene end was trimmed by 0 bases and the J gene end by 7 bases; junction bases not matched to a gene: 8. Here the CDR3 DNA reads TGTGCCAGCAGCGTAGATCAACAGGGGGCATGGAATGAGCAGTTCTTC. Residues: CASSVDQQGAWNEQFF.

This clonotype has ten or more counts. J is TRBJ1-2 and V is TRBV20-1; D ambiguous. Germline V gene data show CDR1 as DFQATT and CDR2 as SNEGSKA (reference sequence). Trimming shortened V by 0 bases and J by 2 bases, and 7 bases separated the two germline ends. The CDR3 has 13 amino acids. The CDR3 coding sequence is TGCAGTGCTAGAGACAGGACCAACTATGGCTACACCTTC. It translates to CSARDRTNYGYTF.

The chain links TRBV29-1 to TRBJ2-6, with a tentative D call TRBD1 (6 bases). Germline assignment: CDR1 SQVTM and CDR2 ANQGSEA. Trimming removed 6 bases from V and 0 bases from J, with 9 bases in between. The CDR3 spans 14 residues. CDR3 nucleotide sequence: TGCAGCGTGTGGACAGCCTCTGGGGCCAACGTCCTGACTTTC. The encoded protein is CSVWTASGANVLTF.

The CDR3 spells CASSGQGAGEKLFF. The DNA for the CDR3 is TGTGCCAGCAGTGGACAGGGGGCAGGAGAAAAACTGTTTTTT. The chain links TRBV2 to TRBJ1-4; 10 bases agree with TRBD1. The J segment lost 8 bases and the V segment lost 4 bases, leaving 4 bases of the junction unmatched. CDR3 size: 14 residues. Germline lookup yields CDR1 SNHLY and CDR2 FYNNEI. Complete variable domain (other parts from reference TRBV2 and TRBJ1-4): EPEVTQTPSHQVTQMGQEVILRCVPISNHLYFYWYRQILGQKVEFLVSFYNNEISEKSEIFDDQFSVERPDGSNFTLKIRSTKLEDSAMYFCASSGQGAGEKLFFGSGTQLSVL.

The V gene is TRBV20-1, the J gene TRBJ2-2, with 10 bases aligning to TRBD2. CDR3 length: 15 residues. V was pared by 0 bases and J by 3 bases, with 1 base of the junction left unmatched. The germline CDR1 and CDR2 sequences are DFQATT and SNEGSKA (reference sequence). CDR3 amino acids: CSARDLAGDTGELFF. CDR3 DNA sequence: TGCAGTGCTAGAGATCTAGCGGGAGACACCGGGGAGCTGTTTTTT.

Note on this clonotype: A read error is likely, as this CDR3 ends without the conserved phenylalanine or tryptophan. V and J are TRBV3-1 and TRBJ2-1, with 9 bases lining up with TRBD2. CDR1 is LGHDT, CDR2 YNNKEL, per germline (reference sequence). The CDR3 length is 15 residues. J lost 12 bases, V lost 1 base, and 10 bases had no gene match. Here the CDR3 reads CASSQGGASGVGQFL. CDR3 DNA: TGTGCCAGCAGCCAAGGAGGCGCTAGCGGGGTCGGGCAGTTCCTC.